This TCR beta chain appears in the sequencing data of a study of T cells after yellow fever vaccination. Germline V gene data show CDR1 as MNHEY and CDR2 as SVGEGT. V gave up 6 bases and J gave up 6 bases; unmatched junction bases: 9. CDR3 length: 15 amino acids. This clonotype turned up a few times. The antigen is not known. TCRdb passed the 5' RACE reads through MiXCR, listing each CDR3 protein once. The repertoire holds some 550,000 distinct CDR3 sequences, with about 19% as singletons. Study-wide results and limits: After the booster, roughly 96% of CD4 and just over 85% of CD8 primary-response clones were re-detected. There was a possibility that FACS-sorted repertoires contained abundant clonotypes contaminating from the bulk population.

The TCR comes from a man between 25 and 39 years old who received the YFV17D yellow fever vaccine. The chain employs TRBV6-2 or TRBV6-3 and TRBJ2-1; 9 bases map to TRBD1. The sample here was PBMCs, taken 15 days after the yellow fever booster vaccination. CDR3 sequence (DNA): TGTGCCAGCAGGTCCGGGACAGGGTTTGTCAATGAGCAGTTCTTC. This translates into CASRSGTGFVNEQFF.